These 19 T cell receptor beta chains originate from one sample sequenced in a study of blood T cell repertoires in COVID-19. Profiled with immunoSEQ multiplex PCR; TCRdb holds only in-frame clones, not every one. The sample has about 480,000 clones, roughly nine tenths seen once. Material for sequencing was peripheral blood. The receptors here all came from a woman in her fifties or sixties with COVID-19, enrolled during active disease.

The gene calls are TRBV11-2 and TRBJ2-7; D possibly corresponds to TRBD2 (7 bases). Germline CDR1 reads SGHAT; CDR2 reads FQNNGV. The V end was cut by 5 bases, the J end by 1 base, with 15 bases between. This CDR3 has 15 amino acids. The DNA for the CDR3 is TGTGCCAGCAGCCGAGGGGGGGGGACTTCCTACGAGCAGTACTTC. Encoded protein: CASSRGGGTSYEQYF.

V gene TRBV28 combines with J gene TRBJ2-7, with TRBD1 identical over 9 bases. Germline V gene lookup returns CDR1 MDHEN and CDR2 SYDVKM. Germline trimming cut 3 bases from V and 4 bases from J; bases unmatched to any gene: 7. This CDR3 is 15 amino acids long. CDR3 region: CASSFVGQGDYEQYF. The CDR3 DNA sequence: TGTGCCAGCAGTTTTGTGGGACAGGGAGATTACGAGCAGTACTTC.

The chain joins TRBV2 to TRBJ1-5, with TRBD1 matching 10 bases. V trimming: 8 bases; J trimming: 6 bases; junction bases outside the gene matches: 7. The CDR3 is 14 amino acids. Germline assignment: CDR1 SNHLY and CDR2 FYNNEI. The CDR3 here is CASRGTGVRQPQHF. In DNA form, the CDR3 reads TGTGCCAGCCGCGGGACAGGGGTCCGTCAGCCCCAGCATTTT.

The chain combines TRBV6-2 or TRBV6-3 with TRBJ1-2; D might be TRBD1 (6 bases). V lost 4 bases, J lost 2 bases, and 8 bases lay in between. The CDR3 is made up of 13 amino acids. The germline gives CDR1 MNHEY, CDR2 SVGEGT. CDR3 loop: CASSWDNNYGYTF. The CDR3 DNA is TGTGCCAGCAGTTGGGACAACAACTATGGCTACACCTTC.

In this sample, this clone turned up once. J is TRBJ1-2 and V is TRBV2, with D uncertain. V lost 6 bases to trimming and J lost 3 bases, with 17 bases between them. Germline V gene data show CDR1 as SNHLY and CDR2 as FYNNEI. The CDR3 is 15 residues long. The chain's CDR3 is CASREKFRDHYGYTF. The CDR3 region has the DNA TGTGCCAGCAGGGAGAAGTTTCGGGATCACTATGGCTACACCTTC.

The count of this clone is one. The chain links TRBV25-1 to TRBJ2-3; 11 bases are a match to TRBD2. The CDR3 spans 15 residues. The germline V gene has CDR1 MGHDK and CDR2 SYGVNS. Unmatched junction bases numbered 7, after V lost 8 bases and J lost 3 bases. CDR3 sequence reads: CASEGASGGTDTQYF. CDR3 DNA: TGTGCCAGCGAGGGGGCTAGCGGGGGGACAGATACGCAGTATTTT.

The chain has TRBV2 and TRBJ2-7, with a possible D match to TRBD1 (6 bases). CDR1 is SNHLY and CDR2 is FYNNEI in the germline V gene. CDR3 size: 11 residues. With 8 bases removed from V and 3 bases from J, the gap between germline ends came to 8 bases. CDR3 residues: CASQDSYEQYF. As DNA, the CDR3 is TGTGCCAGCCAGGACAGCTACGAGCAGTACTTC.

This chain links TRBV12-5 with TRBJ1-2; 9 bases align to TRBD1. Per the germline V gene, CDR1 is LGHNT and CDR2 is FRNRAP. The CDR3 totals 16 residues. Losses at the gene ends were 6 bases for V and 0 bases for J; bases not matched to a gene: 8. The CDR3 here is CASGSKRTGANYGYTF. The CDR3 DNA reads as TGTGCTAGTGGGAGCAAACGGACAGGGGCTAACTATGGCTACACCTTC.

V is TRBV2 and J is TRBJ2-2; D might be TRBD2 (5 bases). The germline V and J ends were trimmed by 6 bases and 7 bases, with 18 bases remaining between them. This CDR3 comprises 15 residues. Per germline, CDR1 SNHLY and CDR2 FYNNEI. In DNA, the CDR3 is TGTGCCAGCAGGGAGGACCTGGGTGGGAGCGGGGAGCTGTTTTTT. It yields the protein CASREDLGGSGELFF.

J is TRBJ1-6 and V is TRBV25-1; 8 nucleotides line up with TRBD1. The CDR3 contains 16 residues. Germline trimming cut 3 bases from V and 6 bases from J; bases unmatched to any gene: 7. The germline CDR1 and CDR2 sequences are MGHDK and SYGVNS. CDR3 protein: CASSDSRTGSNSPLHF. The CDR3 region has the DNA TGTGCCAGCAGTGATTCTCGGACAGGGTCTAATTCACCCCTCCACTTT.

The chain links TRBV2 to TRBJ1-1; D gene uncertain. V lost 2 bases and J 4 bases, leaving 8 bases between the germline ends. From germline, CDR1 is SNHLY and CDR2 FYNNEI. The CDR3 is made up of 13 amino acids. The CDR3 protein is CASSETSVTEAFF. Here the CDR3 DNA reads TGTGCCAGCAGTGAAACCAGTGTCACTGAAGCTTTCTTT. Drawing the rest from reference TRBV2 and TRBJ1-1, the complete variable domain is EPEVTQTPSHQVTQMGQEVILRCVPISNHLYFYWYRQILGQKVEFLVSFYNNEISEKSEIFDDQFSVERPDGSNFTLKIRSTKLEDSAMYFCASSETSVTEAFFGQGTRLTVV.

This clone was detected once. This chain connects TRBV27 to TRBJ1-2; 7 bases agree with TRBD1. Per the germline V gene, CDR1 is MNHEY and CDR2 is SMNVEV (reference sequence). The junction had 8 bases not matched to a gene; V was cut back by 3 bases and J by 4 bases. The CDR3 covers 15 residues. CDR3 loop: CASSFLMGQTYGYTF. The CDR3 region has the DNA TGTGCCAGCAGTTTCTTGATGGGACAGACCTATGGCTACACCTTC.

The chain employs TRBV7-2 and TRBJ1-1; TRBD1 agrees at 9 bases. There are 15 residues in the CDR3. V trimming: 6 bases; J trimming: 11 bases; junction bases outside the gene matches: 16. The germline V gene encodes CDR1 SGHTA and CDR2 FQGNSA. The CDR3, as DNA: TGTGCCAGCAGTCTAATGGGCGGGACAGGGAGGATCGCTTTCTTT. The encoded protein is CASSLMGGTGRIAFF.

This clone was seen once. This chain uses TRBV13 with TRBJ1-6; D may be TRBD1 (6 bases). Trimming removed 6 bases from V and 7 bases from J, with 22 bases in between. From germline, CDR1 is PRHDT and CDR2 FYEKMQ (reference sequence). The CDR3 consists of 17 residues. The CDR3 here is CASRPAGSTGWNSPLHF. CDR3 sequence (DNA): TGTGCCAGCAGACCGGCGGGTTCTACAGGGTGGAATTCACCCCTCCACTTT.

The chain is built from TRBV18 and TRBJ1-1; 10 bases are a match to TRBD1. The germline V gene has CDR1 KGHSH and CDR2 LQKENI. V trimming: 0 bases; J trimming: 10 bases; junction bases outside the gene matches: 2. The CDR3 sequence is 13 residues long. The CDR3 reads CASSPPGDRGAFF. Written as DNA, the CDR3 is TGTGCCAGCTCACCACCGGGGGACAGGGGAGCTTTCTTT.

The chain combines TRBV7-9 with TRBJ1-1; D not resolved. CDR1 is SEHNR and CDR2 is FQNEAQ in the germline V gene (reference sequence). Trimming took 6 bases from V and 8 from J, leaving 10 bases between them. The length of the CDR3 is 11 residues. DNA of the CDR3: TGTGCCAGCAGTCATGCGAAGGAAGCTTTCTTT. Translated, it gives CASSHAKEAFF.

The CDR3 spells CATSRSRGVTDTQYF. CDR3 coding DNA: TGTGCCACCAGCAGGAGCAGGGGGGTCACAGATACGCAGTATTTT. This chain joins TRBV15 and TRBJ2-3, with a weak D call TRBD1 (7 bases). Germline V gives CDR1 LNHNV, CDR2 YYDKDF (reference sequence). CDR3 length: 15 amino acids. Trimming left V 3 bases short and J 2 bases short, with 12 bases between.

J is TRBJ2-4 and V is TRBV2; D remains unclear. This CDR3 comprises 15 residues. Germline values: CDR1 SNHLY, CDR2 FYNNEI. Trimming took 1 base from V and 0 from J, leaving 7 bases between them. The CDR3 reads CASSEGAVAKNIQYF. In DNA, the CDR3 is TGTGCCAGCAGTGAAGGGGCCGTAGCCAAAAACATTCAGTACTTC.

The J gene is TRBJ2-7, the V gene TRBV5-1, with a possible D match to TRBD1 (6 bases). CDR1 is SGHRS and CDR2 is YFSETQ in the germline V gene. There are 14 residues in the CDR3. The V and J ends lost 4 bases and 4 bases respectively, with 15 bases between them. The CDR3, as DNA: TGCGCCAGCAGCATGACAGGAGCATCGTACGAGCAGTACTTC. It encodes CASSMTGASYEQYF.